Here is one TCR beta chain with its context. Its antigen remains unidentified. No base quality information exists; no much larger clone differs at one position. Each collaborating institution followed its own protocols to collect whole blood in K2EDTA tubes. For TCRbeta analysis, collaborators shipped samples as frozen whole blood, isolated PBMCs, or DNA extracted from either of those sample types. TCRbeta CDR3 regions were amplified from genomic DNA using the immunoSEQ Assay, a bias-controlled multiplex PCR. As for the authors' bioinformatics: Nucleated cell counts per sample were estimated from amplification of reference gene primers within the assay. To quantify the absolute abundance of each unique TCRbeta CDR3 rearrangement, sequence reads were collapsed and filtered. For each sample, productive Simpson clonality was calculated as the square root of Simpson's diversity index across productive rearrangements. TCRdb obtained this table from immuneACCESS and retained in-frame rearrangements with V and J assigned. These tables miss some clones; where compared with another copy, unresolved V genes account for less than half of the shortfall, and the remainder is unexplained. D and trimming were read from the DNA, whereas the V and J calls and clone size are those reported in that table. Within this sample are around 140,000 clones, with approximately 89% of them counted one time only. The ten largest clonotypes hold about 1.5% of the sample.

The data were taken from a study of blood T cell repertoires in COVID-19 (TCRdb year 2020). As for the study more broadly: Collaborator samples came from the United States, Italy and Spain and covered acute and convalescent phases of COVID-19. The samples were drawn from two sources: the first 160 participants of the ongoing ImmuneRACE study, and fewer than 1,500 subjects contributed by 6 global collaborators. The material from the prospective study consisted of cDNA or gDNA derived from T cells, B-cell-depleted T cells, or PBMCs. The sample metadata nearly always contained a de-identified subject ID, COVID-19 status, age in years and sex. The dataset comprised deeply sampled blood TCRbeta repertoires from subjects exposed to, actively infected with, or recovered from COVID-19. Where HLA class I and class II types were available, the types were taken from metadata supplied by the sample provider, not from assay-based typing. The repertoires were released in a freely available public database meant as a resource for research on the immune response to SARS-CoV-2.

Paper-wide results and their limitations: Clinical and demographic metadata were provided uncurated, with the amount varying by source and participant.

The germline V gene provides CDR1 SNHLY and CDR2 FYNNEI. The trim is 0 bases for V and 5 bases for J, with a gap of 14 bases between the germline ends. Measured from the cysteine to the phenylalanine, the CDR3 is 15 residues long. Here the CDR3 DNA is all that survives: 45 bases in frame from base 1. Sequenced input: peripheral blood. The receptor was isolated from a human donor in a cohort sampled during active COVID-19. The V gene is TRBV2 and the J gene is TRBJ2-7; the best D guess is TRBD1, with 5 bases matching. The DNA sequence reads TGTGCCAGCAGTGAAGCGCTTCAGGGATTCAACGAGCAGTACTTC. This sequence encodes CASSEALQGFNEQYF.